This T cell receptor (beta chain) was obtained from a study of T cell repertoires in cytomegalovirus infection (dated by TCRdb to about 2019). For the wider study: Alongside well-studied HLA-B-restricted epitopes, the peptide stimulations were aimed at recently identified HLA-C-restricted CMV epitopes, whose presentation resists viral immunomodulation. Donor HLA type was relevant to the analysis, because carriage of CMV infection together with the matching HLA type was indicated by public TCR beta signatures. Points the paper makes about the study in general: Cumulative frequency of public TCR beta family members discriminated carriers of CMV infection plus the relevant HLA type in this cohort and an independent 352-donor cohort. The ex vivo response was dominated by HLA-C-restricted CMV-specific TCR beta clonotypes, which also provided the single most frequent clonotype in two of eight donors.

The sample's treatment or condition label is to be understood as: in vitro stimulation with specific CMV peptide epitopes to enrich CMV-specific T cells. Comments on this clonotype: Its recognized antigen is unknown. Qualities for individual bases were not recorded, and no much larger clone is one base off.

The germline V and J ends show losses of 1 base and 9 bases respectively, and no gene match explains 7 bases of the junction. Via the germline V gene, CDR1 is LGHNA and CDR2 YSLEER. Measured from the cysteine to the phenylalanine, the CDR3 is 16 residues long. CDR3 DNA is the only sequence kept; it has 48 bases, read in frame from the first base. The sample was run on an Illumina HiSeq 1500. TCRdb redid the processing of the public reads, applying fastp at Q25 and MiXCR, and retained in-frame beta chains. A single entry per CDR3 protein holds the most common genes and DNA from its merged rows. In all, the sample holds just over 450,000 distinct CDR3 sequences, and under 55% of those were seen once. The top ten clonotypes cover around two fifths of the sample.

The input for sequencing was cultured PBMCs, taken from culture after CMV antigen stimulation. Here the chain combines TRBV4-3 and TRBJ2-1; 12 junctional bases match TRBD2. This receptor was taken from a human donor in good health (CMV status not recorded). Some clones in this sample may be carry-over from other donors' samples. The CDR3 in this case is CASSQVETSGSPEQFF. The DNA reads TGCGCCAGCAGCCAAGTGGAGACTAGCGGGAGCCCTGAGCAGTTCTTC.